This T cell receptor beta chain is drawn from a study of T cell responses to AZD1222 COVID-19 vaccine. Germline V gene lookup returns CDR1 SGHTA and CDR2 FQGNSA. V was clipped by 5 bases and J by 7 bases, with 17 bases between them. The CDR3 is 15 amino acids. In the case of this clone: What it recognizes is unknown.

The method was immunoSEQ multiplex PCR; TCRdb's version includes in-frame clones alone and lacks a portion of them. The sample has about 120,000 clones; just over 90% are singletons. Study-level points and caveats: Donors, mostly white British, included more females; clonal diversity was possibly underestimated.

V and J are TRBV7-2 and TRBJ1-4; a possible D gene is TRBD1 (6 bases). The sequence was collected from an adult in good health. Source: peripheral blood, taken on day 0 of AZD1222 vaccination. CDR3 DNA sequence: TGTGCCAGCAGCCGCGGTGGGGGGCGCAGTGAAAAACTGTTTTTT. Translated, it gives CASSRGGGRSEKLFF. The full variable domain, completed using reference TRBV7-2 and TRBJ1-4, is GAGVSQSPSNKVTEKGKDVELRCDPISGHTALYWYRQSLGQGLEFLIYFQGNSAPDKSGLPSDRFSAERTGGSVSTLTIQRTQQEDSAVYLCASSRGGGRSEKLFFGSGTQLSVL.